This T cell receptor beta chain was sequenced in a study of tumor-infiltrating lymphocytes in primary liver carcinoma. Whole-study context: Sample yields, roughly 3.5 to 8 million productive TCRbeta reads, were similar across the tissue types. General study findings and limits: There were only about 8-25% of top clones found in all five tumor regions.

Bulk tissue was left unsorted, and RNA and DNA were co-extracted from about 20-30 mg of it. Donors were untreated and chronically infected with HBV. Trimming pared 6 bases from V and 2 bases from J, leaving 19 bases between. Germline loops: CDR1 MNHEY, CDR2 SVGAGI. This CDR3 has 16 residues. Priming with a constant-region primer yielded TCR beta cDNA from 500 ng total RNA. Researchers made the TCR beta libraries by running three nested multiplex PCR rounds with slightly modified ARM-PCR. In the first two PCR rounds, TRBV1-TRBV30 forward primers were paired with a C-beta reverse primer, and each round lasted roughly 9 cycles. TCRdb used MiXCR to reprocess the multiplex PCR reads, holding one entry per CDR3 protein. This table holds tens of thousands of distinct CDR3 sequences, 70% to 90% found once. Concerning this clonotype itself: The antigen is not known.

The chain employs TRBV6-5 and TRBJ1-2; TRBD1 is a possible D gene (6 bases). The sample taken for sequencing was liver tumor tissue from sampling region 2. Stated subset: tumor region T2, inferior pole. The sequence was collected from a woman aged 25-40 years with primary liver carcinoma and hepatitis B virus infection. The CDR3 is CASRGAVVDPNYGYTF. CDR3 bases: TGTGCCAGCAGGGGGGCGGTCGTAGATCCCAACTATGGCTACACCTTC.